Sequencing of this TCR beta chain was carried out in a study of T cell changes during pregnancy in multiple sclerosis. The V gene lost 4 bases and the J gene lost 6 bases, with 25 bases spanning the gap. The CDR3 contains 18 residues. CDR1 and CDR2 (germline): MGHRA, YSYEKL. Data came from immunoSEQ multiplex PCR; TCRdb stores just in-frame clones and leaves some out. The repertoire holds some 61,000 clones, with about 90% as singletons. This specimen was peripheral blood, taken in the second trimester of pregnancy. This clonotype originated in a female donor with multiple sclerosis, enrolled in a pregnancy study. The chain couples TRBV4-1 to TRBJ2-1, with no clear D. This CDR3 reads CASSLIPTPADLSNEQFF. The CDR3 DNA sequence: TGCGCCAGCAGCCTTATCCCGACTCCCGCTGATCTATCCAATGAGCAGTTCTTC.